Listed here are 4 T cell receptor beta chains from one sample, sequenced in a study of T cell responses to AZD1222 COVID-19 vaccine. Sequencing was performed with immunoSEQ multiplex PCR; in TCRdb, only in-frame clones are kept and a portion is missing. The repertoire holds about 69,000 clones, with 75% to 90% as singletons. The sequenced sample was peripheral blood, obtained 28 days after the second AZD1222 dose. These receptors were taken from an adult who received the AZD1222 COVID-19 vaccine.

V and J are TRBV7-9 and TRBJ1-1; no definite D call. Trimming left V 1 base short and J 8 bases short, with 11 bases between. Germline values: CDR1 SEHNR, CDR2 FQNEAQ (reference sequence). This CDR3 region has 13 residues. The CDR3 here is CASSLGPGEEAFF. In DNA form, the CDR3 reads TGTGCCAGCAGCTTAGGGCCAGGAGAAGAAGCTTTCTTT.

The chain couples TRBV6-6 to TRBJ2-7; D is possibly TRBD1 (6 bases). The CDR3 is 14 amino acids. Trimming pared 0 bases from V and 2 bases from J, leaving 8 bases between. The V gene's germline CDR1 is MNHNY and CDR2 SVGAGI (reference sequence). CDR3 protein: CASSYSTGPYEQYF. The DNA of the CDR3 is TGTGCCAGCAGTTACTCGACAGGTCCCTACGAGCAGTACTTC.

This chain connects TRBV20-1 to TRBJ1-1; 7 bases match TRBD1. This CDR3 is 13 amino acids long. Looked up from germline, CDR1 is DFQATT and CDR2 is SNEGSKA (reference sequence). J was trimmed by 9 bases and V by 3 bases; bases with no gene match: 10. The CDR3 bases are TGCAGTGCTAGTGACCCGGGGACAGCCAAAGCTTTCTTT. This encodes CSASDPGTAKAFF.

This clone was counted between two and nine times. This sequence joins TRBV9 and TRBJ2-1; D not certain. CDR3 length: 15 residues. Germline assignment: CDR1 SGDLS and CDR2 YYNGEE. V lost 3 bases, J lost 7 bases, and 17 bases lay in between. The CDR3 sequence: CASSERRAGWNEQFF. The CDR3 DNA is TGTGCCAGCAGCGAGCGCCGGGCCGGTTGGAATGAGCAGTTCTTC.